The entry below describes one T cell receptor (beta chain). Which antigen it targets is not known. No clone much larger than this one lies a single base away; base qualities are absent. This specimen belongs to a study of T-cell memory formation after mild COVID-19 (dated by TCRdb to about 2021). For the wider study: TCR sequence clusters from the two donors were largely donor specific. In a couple of donors, T-cell clones that expanded and contracted after mild COVID-19 were tracked by sequencing TCRalpha and TCRbeta repertoires over time. Two young, previously healthy adult volunteers made up the cohort, one male and one female.

The listed sequencing device is Illumina NovaSeq 6000. Using 5'RACE with constant-segment primers, TCRalpha and TCRbeta cDNA libraries were constructed, with sample barcodes and unique molecular identifiers added in the process. Trizol reagent was used to extract RNA from every sample. The libraries were amplified in two PCR steps, and the second step added a second sample barcode and Illumina TruSeq adapters. Libraries were sequenced on an Illumina NovaSeq with 2 x 150 bp paired-end reads. The original methods were these. Demultiplexing of reads and collapsing into UMI-guided consensus sequences were performed with migec v1.2.7. With mixcr v2.1.11, UMI consensuses were aligned to TRA and TRB V and J templates and assembled into clonotypes. A clonotype was counted as expanded or contracted only when both edgeR and NoisET called the clonotype significant, with the noise models trained on biological replicates. edgeR calls used a false discovery rate-adjusted p below 0.01 and a log2 fold-change threshold of 1. As an exploratory analysis of dynamics, max-normalized trajectories of the 1000 most abundant clonotypes were examined with PCA combined with hierarchical clustering. Separately sequenced CD4+ and CD8+ repertoires were used to assign a CD4 or CD8 phenotype to each responding clone. Clones were called with MiXCR by TCRdb after fastp trimmed the public reads at Q25, and only in-frame beta chains were retained. Each record represents a unique CDR3 protein, reported with the most common genes and DNA among its rows. The V and J calls reflect TCRdb's pipeline rather than the authors' work. The sample records 100,000 to 150,000 distinct CDR3 sequences, about 5.9% of which are singletons. 2.2% of the sample belongs to the ten largest clones.

Compared with germline, V lacks 2 bases and J lacks 7 bases; bases without a gene match: 9. Based on the germline V gene, the CDR1 and CDR2 sequences are SGHRS and YFSETQ. The CDR3 measures 17 amino acids from cysteine to phenylalanine. The DNA shown is the 51-base CDR3, in frame from base 1. Ficoll-Paque density gradient centrifugation was used to isolate PBMCs. Broader findings and caveats from the paper: Only a couple of mild cases were covered by the study, and larger cohorts that include severe cases with pre-infection samples were considered necessary. Contracting CD4+ clones appeared mostly in the CM and EM memory subsets, whereas CD8+ clones were enriched in EMRA. Some responding clones were found in pre-infection memory, which suggests that pre-existing cross-reactive memory T cells took part in the SARS-CoV-2 response. SARS-CoV-2 specificity of the second-wave clones peaking on day 37 was not confirmed. Clones contracting from day 15 to 85 had balanced CD4/CD8 phenotypes, while a second wave expanding from day 15 to 37 was biased towards CD4+.

The sequence joins TRBV5-1 to TRBJ2-1, with 13 junctional bases fitting TRBD2. The TCR comes from an adult woman who had mild COVID-19 (a few samples of this study predate the infection). The sample titles of this study are shuffled in the database, so cell type and time point are left out; the donor was told from shared clones. The specimen was PBMCs or a T cell subset sorted from them (not recorded which). The CDR3 has the sequence CASSFRVLAGGANEQFF. In nucleotides, the sequence is TGCGCCAGCAGCTTTAGGGTACTAGCGGGAGGGGCAAATGAGCAGTTCTTC. Where the CDR3 stops, the reference TRBV5-1 and TRBJ2-1 genes take over; the full variable domain is KAGVTQTPRYLIKTRGQQVTLSCSPISGHRSVSWYQQTPGQGLQFLFEYFSETQRNKGNFPGRFSGRQFSNSRSEMNVSTLELGDSALYLCASSFRVLAGGANEQFFGPGTRLTVL.